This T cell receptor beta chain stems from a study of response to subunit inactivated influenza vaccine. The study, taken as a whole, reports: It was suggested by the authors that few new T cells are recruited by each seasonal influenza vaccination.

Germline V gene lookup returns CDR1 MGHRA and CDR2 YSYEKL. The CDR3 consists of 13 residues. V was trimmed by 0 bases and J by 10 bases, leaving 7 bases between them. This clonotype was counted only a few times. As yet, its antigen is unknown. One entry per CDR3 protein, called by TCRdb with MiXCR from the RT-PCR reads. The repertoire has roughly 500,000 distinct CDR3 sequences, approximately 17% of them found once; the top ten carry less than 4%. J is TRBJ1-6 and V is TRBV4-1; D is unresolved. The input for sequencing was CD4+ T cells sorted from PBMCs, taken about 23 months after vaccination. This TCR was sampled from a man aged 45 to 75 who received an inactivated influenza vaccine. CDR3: CASSQDRRSPLHF. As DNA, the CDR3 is TGCGCCAGCAGCCAAGATAGGAGGTCACCCCTCCACTTT.